Reported below is one T cell receptor (beta chain). Antigen: not known. V lost 0 bases and J 4 bases, leaving 7 bases between the germline ends. This CDR3 comprises 13 residues. Germline V gene sequence: CDR1 SGHNT, CDR2 YENEEA. The source of the sample is a study of T cell responses to AZD1222 COVID-19 vaccine. Whole-study results and caveats: After the peak T cell response, and only then, were repertoires sampled.

This table comes from immunoSEQ multiplex PCR, and its TCRdb copy is limited to in-frame clones, with some not included. Of 150,000 to 200,000 clones listed, around 90% are singletons. J is TRBJ2-7 and V is TRBV11-3, with unresolved D. This material consisted of peripheral blood, taken 28 days after the second dose of the MenACWY control vaccine. This TCR was recovered from an adult who received the MenACWY meningococcal vaccine as a control. The CDR3: CASSLDRHYEQYF. In DNA form, the CDR3 reads TGTGCCAGCAGCTTAGATAGACATTACGAGCAGTACTTC. Drawing the rest from reference TRBV11-3 and TRBJ2-7, the complete variable domain is EAGVVQSPRYKIIEKKQPVAFWCNPISGHNTLYWYLQNLGQGPELLIRYENEEAVDDSQLPKDRFSAERLKGVDSTLKIQPAELGDSAVYLCASSLDRHYEQYFGPGTRLTVT.